This T cell receptor (beta chain) was captured by sequencing in a study of T cell changes during pregnancy in multiple sclerosis. Assay used: immunoSEQ multiplex PCR; TCRdb lists only in-frame clones, some missing. The sample consists of roughly 35,000 clones, over 75% of them appearing once. In germline, CDR1 is SGHDT, CDR2 YYEEEE. This CDR3 has 14 amino acids. V was pared by 4 bases and J by 3 bases, with 11 bases between. The source of this sequence is a female donor with multiple sclerosis, enrolled in a pregnancy study. The genes are TRBV5-6 and TRBJ2-1; D may be TRBD1 (6 bases). This material consisted of CD8+ T cells from peripheral blood mononuclear cells, taken in the first trimester of pregnancy. The CDR3 coding sequence is TGTGCCAGCAGCGGGACGGACAGCTACAATGAGCAGTTCTTC. Its protein product is CASSGTDSYNEQFF.